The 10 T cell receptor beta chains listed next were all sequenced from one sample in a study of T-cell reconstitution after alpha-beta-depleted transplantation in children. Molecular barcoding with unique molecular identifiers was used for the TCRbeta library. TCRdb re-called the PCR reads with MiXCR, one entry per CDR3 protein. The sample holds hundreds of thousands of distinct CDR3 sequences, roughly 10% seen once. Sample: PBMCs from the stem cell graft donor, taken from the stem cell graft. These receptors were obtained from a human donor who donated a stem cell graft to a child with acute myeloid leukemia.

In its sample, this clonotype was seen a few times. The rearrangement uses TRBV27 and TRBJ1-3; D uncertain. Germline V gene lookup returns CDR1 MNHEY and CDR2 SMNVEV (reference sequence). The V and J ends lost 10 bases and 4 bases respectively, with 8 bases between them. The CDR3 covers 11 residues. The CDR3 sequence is CATKRGNTIYF. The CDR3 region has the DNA TGTGCCACCAAACGGGGAAACACCATATATTTT.

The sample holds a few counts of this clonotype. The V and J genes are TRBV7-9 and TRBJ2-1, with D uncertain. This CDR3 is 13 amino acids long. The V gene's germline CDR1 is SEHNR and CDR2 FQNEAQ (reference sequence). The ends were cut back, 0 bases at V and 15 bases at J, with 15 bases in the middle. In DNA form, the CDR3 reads TGTGCCAGCAGCTTAGCGCAGGATCTCGACCCGTTCTTC. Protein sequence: CASSLAQDLDPFF.

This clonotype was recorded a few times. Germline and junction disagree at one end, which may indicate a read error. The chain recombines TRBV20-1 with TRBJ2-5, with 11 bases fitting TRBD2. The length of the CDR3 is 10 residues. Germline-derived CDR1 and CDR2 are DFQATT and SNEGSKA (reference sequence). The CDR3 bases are TGCAGTGCTCCCATGACTAGCGGGAACTTC. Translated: CSAPMTSGNF.

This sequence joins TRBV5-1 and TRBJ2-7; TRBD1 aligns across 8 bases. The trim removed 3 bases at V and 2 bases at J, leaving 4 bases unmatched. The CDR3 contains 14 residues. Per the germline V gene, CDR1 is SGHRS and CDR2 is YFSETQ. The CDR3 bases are TGCGCCAGCAGCTACCGGACAGGGACCTACGAGCAGTACTTC. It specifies CASSYRTGTYEQYF.

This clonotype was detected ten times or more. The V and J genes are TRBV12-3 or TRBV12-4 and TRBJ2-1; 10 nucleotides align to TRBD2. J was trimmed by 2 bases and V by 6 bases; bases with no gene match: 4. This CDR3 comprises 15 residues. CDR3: CASSLSGGTYNEQFF. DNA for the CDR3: TGTGCCAGCAGCCTTAGCGGGGGGACCTACAATGAGCAGTTCTTC.

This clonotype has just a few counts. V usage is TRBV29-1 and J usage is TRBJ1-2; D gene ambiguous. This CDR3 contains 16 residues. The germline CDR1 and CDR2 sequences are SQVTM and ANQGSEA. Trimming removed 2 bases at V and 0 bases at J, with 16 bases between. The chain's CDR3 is CSVEKGYSSTNYGYTF. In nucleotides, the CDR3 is TGCAGCGTTGAAAAGGGCTACAGCAGTACTAACTATGGCTACACCTTC.

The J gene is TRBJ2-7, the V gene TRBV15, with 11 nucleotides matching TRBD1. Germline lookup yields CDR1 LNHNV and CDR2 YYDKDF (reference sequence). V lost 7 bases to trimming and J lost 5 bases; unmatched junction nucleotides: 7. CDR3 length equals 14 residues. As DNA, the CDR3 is TGTGCCACCAAGACGGGACAGGGGGTCAACGAGCAGTACTTC. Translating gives CATKTGQGVNEQYF.

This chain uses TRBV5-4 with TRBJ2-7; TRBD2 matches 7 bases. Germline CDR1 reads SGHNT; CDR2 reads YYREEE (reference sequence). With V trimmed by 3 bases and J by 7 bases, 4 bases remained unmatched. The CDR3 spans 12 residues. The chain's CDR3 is CASSSAGTEQYF. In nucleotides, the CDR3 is TGTGCCAGCAGCTCAGCGGGGACGGAGCAGTACTTC. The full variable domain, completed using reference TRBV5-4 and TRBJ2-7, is ETGVTQSPTHLIKTRGQQVTLRCSSQSGHNTVSWYQQALGQGPQFIFQYYREEENGRGNFPPRFSGLQFPNYSSELNVNALELDDSALYLCASSSAGTEQYFGPGTRLTVT.

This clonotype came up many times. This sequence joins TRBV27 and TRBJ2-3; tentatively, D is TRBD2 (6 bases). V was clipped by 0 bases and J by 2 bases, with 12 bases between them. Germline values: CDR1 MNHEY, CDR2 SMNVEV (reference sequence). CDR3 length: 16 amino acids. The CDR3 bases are TGTGCCAGCAGTTTATCGGCGGGATCCCCCACAGATACGCAGTATTTT. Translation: CASSLSAGSPTDTQYF.

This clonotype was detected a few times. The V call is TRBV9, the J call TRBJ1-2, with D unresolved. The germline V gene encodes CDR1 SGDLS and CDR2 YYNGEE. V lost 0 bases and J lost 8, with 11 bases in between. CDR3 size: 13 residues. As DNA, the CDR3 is TGTGCCAGCAGCGTAGGGTCTTGGGGAGGCTACACCTTC. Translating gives CASSVGSWGGYTF.